These 31 T cell receptor beta chains share one sample of origin, sequenced in a study of blood T cell repertoires in COVID-19. Clones were read by immunoSEQ multiplex PCR, and TCRdb kept only the in-frame ones, dropping some. Seen here are roughly 150,000 clones, approximately 84% observed once, and the top ten hold around 2.7%. Input material: peripheral blood. The receptor source for this set is an elderly woman with COVID-19, enrolled during active disease.

Details on this clone: The junction departs from the called germline gene at one end, perhaps through a read error. The rearrangement uses TRBV6-1 and TRBJ2-3; 9 bases fit TRBD1. This CDR3 is 15 amino acids long. The V gene's germline CDR1 is MNHNS and CDR2 SASEGT. Here the CDR3 reads CASSEGTGGTDTQYF. CDR3 sequence (DNA): TGTGCCAGCAGTGAAGGAACAGGGGGCACCGATACGCAGTATTTT.

The chain has TRBV14 and TRBJ2-3; possible D gene TRBD2, 6 bases. Trimming removed 2 bases from V and 1 base from J, with 13 bases in between. This CDR3 comprises 16 residues. CDR1 and CDR2 (germline): SGHDN, FVKESK. CDR3 nucleotides: TGTGCCAGCAGCCAACTCGGAGGGAGGCGCACAGATACGCAGTATTTT. Its protein is CASSQLGGRRTDTQYF.

V is TRBV27 and J is TRBJ2-3; D might be TRBD2 (7 bases). CDR3 length: 13 residues. Germline values: CDR1 MNHEY, CDR2 SMNVEV (reference sequence). Trimming left V 5 bases short and J 11 bases short, with 17 bases between. Written as DNA, the CDR3 is TGTGCCAGCAGTAGGGGGGGGTGGGGTATGCAGTATTTT. Its protein product is CASSRGGWGMQYF.

The V call is TRBV19, the J call TRBJ1-5; D remains unclear. Germline assignment: CDR1 LNHDA and CDR2 SQIVND (reference sequence). The CDR3 runs 13 residues. V shed 3 bases and J shed 6 bases, with 9 bases lying between them. This CDR3 is CASSILEGQPQHF. The CDR3 region has the DNA TGTGCCAGTAGTATTTTAGAGGGTCAGCCCCAGCATTTT. Complete variable domain (other parts from reference TRBV19 and TRBJ1-5): DGGITQSPKYLFRKEGQNVTLSCEQNLNHDAMYWYRQDPGQGLRLIYYSQIVNDFQKGDIAEGYSVSREKKESFPLTVTSAQKNPTAFYLCASSILEGQPQHFGDGTRLSIL.

The chain couples TRBV3-1 (or the pseudogene TRBV3-2) to TRBJ1-5; D is unresolved. V was trimmed by 1 base and J by 4 bases, leaving 5 bases between them. This CDR3 comprises 13 residues. Germline V gene data show CDR1 as LGHDT and CDR2 as YNNKEL (reference sequence). The CDR3 nucleotides are TGTGCCAGCAGCCAAGGGGCAAATCAGCCCCAGCATTTT. This gives the protein CASSQGANQPQHF.

The count of this clone is one. V usage is TRBV18 and J usage is TRBJ1-2; 7 nucleotides align to TRBD1. J was trimmed by 4 bases and V by 6 bases; bases with no gene match: 5. Germline CDR1 reads KGHSH; CDR2 reads LQKENI. The length of the CDR3 is 13 residues. The CDR3, as DNA: TGTGCCAGCTCTACGACAGGGCCCTATGGCTACACCTTC. Translated, it gives CASSTTGPYGYTF.

The chain recombines TRBV9 with TRBJ2-1; D gene ambiguous. In germline, CDR1 is SGDLS, CDR2 YYNGEE. The CDR3 consists of 12 residues. V was pared by 2 bases and J by 2 bases, with 2 bases between. CDR3 protein: CASSVTYNEQFF. The CDR3 region has the DNA TGTGCCAGCAGCGTTACCTACAATGAGCAGTTCTTC.

The rearrangement joins TRBV19 to TRBJ1-3, with D uncertain. Trimming removed 5 bases at V and 0 bases at J, with 17 bases between. CDR3 length: 17 residues. Germline V gene data show CDR1 as LNHDA and CDR2 as SQIVND (reference sequence). CDR3 nucleotide sequence: TGTGCCAGTAGTCCTAACCTCGGACTCCCCTCTGGAAACACCATATATTTT. This gives the protein CASSPNLGLPSGNTIYF.

The chain links TRBV5-1 to TRBJ2-7, with TRBD2 matching over 8 bases. V was pared by 4 bases and J by 3 bases, with 3 bases of the junction left unmatched. The CDR3 spans 13 residues. From germline, CDR1 is SGHRS and CDR2 YFSETQ. CDR3 DNA sequence: TGCGCCAGCAGCATGGGACTAGTCTACGAGCAGTACTTC. Translation gives CASSMGLVYEQYF.

The V and J genes are TRBV9 and TRBJ2-3; 8 nucleotides line up with TRBD1. The length of the CDR3 is 14 residues. The V segment lost 6 bases and the J segment 2 bases; nucleotides outside the gene matches: 5. Germline CDR1 is SGDLS and CDR2 is YYNGEE. The CDR3 is CASKTGQDTDTQYF. The CDR3 coding sequence is TGTGCCAGCAAAACGGGACAGGACACAGATACGCAGTATTTT.

The table lists this clone with a few counts. The CDR3 here is CASSLGAVDTQYF. CDR3 nucleotide sequence: TGTGCCAGCAGCCTAGGGGCGGTTGATACGCAGTATTTT. V and J are TRBV3-1 (or the pseudogene TRBV3-2) and TRBJ2-3; TRBD1 might be the D (5 bases). The CDR3 length is 13 residues. V was shortened by 4 bases and J by 6 bases, with 11 bases between the two germline ends. The V gene's germline CDR1 is LGHDT and CDR2 YNNKEL (reference sequence).

The gene calls are TRBV9 and TRBJ2-3, with 8 bases fitting TRBD2. Per the germline V gene, CDR1 is SGDLS and CDR2 is YYNGEE. This CDR3 is 13 amino acids long. V lost 1 base, J lost 10 bases, and 5 bases stayed unmatched. The CDR3 spells CASSVRGGRAQYF. In nucleotides, the CDR3 is TGTGCCAGCAGCGTACGGGGGGGCCGTGCGCAGTATTTT.

This clone was picked up many times. V gene TRBV4-1 combines with J gene TRBJ1-1; 8 bases fit TRBD1. Germline assignment: CDR1 MGHRA and CDR2 YSYEKL. V lost 4 bases and J lost 2; bases outside the gene matches: 3. This CDR3 has 14 amino acids. This CDR3 reads CASSLGQVNTEAFF. The DNA of the CDR3 is TGCGCCAGCAGCCTGGGACAGGTTAACACTGAAGCTTTCTTT.

The chain employs TRBV10-2 and TRBJ2-1; D unclear. Trimming left V 4 bases short and J 5 bases short, with 15 bases between. This CDR3 is built from 15 residues. The germline CDR1 and CDR2 sequences are WSHSY and SAAADI. DNA for the CDR3: TGCGCCAGCAGTGGAGCTCGAGCTTCGGACAATGAGCAGTTCTTC. Residues: CASSGARASDNEQFF.

This chain joins TRBV12-3 or TRBV12-4 and TRBJ1-1, with 7 bases fitting TRBD1. The CDR3 is 12 residues long. V lost 6 bases, J lost 11 bases, and 9 bases stayed unmatched. In DNA, the CDR3 is TGTGCCAGCAGACCGACAGGGCTAGGGGCTTTCTTT. This sequence encodes CASRPTGLGAFF.

Only a few counts were recorded for this clone. V is TRBV30 and J is TRBJ1-5; unclear D gene. The CDR3 covers 13 residues. The germline gives CDR1 GTSNPN, CDR2 SVGIG (reference sequence). V was shortened by 0 bases and J by 7 bases, with 10 bases between the two germline ends. The CDR3 sequence is CAWSVRSGQPQHF. Here the CDR3 DNA reads TGTGCCTGGAGTGTACGTAGCGGGCAGCCCCAGCATTTT.

This sequence joins TRBV28 and TRBJ2-3; TRBD2 agrees at 12 bases. The CDR3 has 13 residues. V gave up 8 bases and J gave up 5 bases; unmatched junction bases: 2. Germline values: CDR1 MDHEN, CDR2 SYDVKM. The CDR3 sequence: CASPTSGRDTQYF. CDR3 nucleotides: TGTGCCAGCCCGACTAGCGGGAGAGATACGCAGTATTTT.

V gene TRBV20-1 combines with J gene TRBJ2-1; tentatively, D is TRBD2 (6 bases). Germline assignment: CDR1 DFQATT and CDR2 SNEGSKA (reference sequence). This CDR3 comprises 13 residues. V lost 3 bases and J 2 bases, leaving 8 bases between the germline ends. The CDR3 DNA sequence: TGCAGTGCTAGTAGCGGTGCCTACAATGAGCAGTTCTTC. It codes for CSASSGAYNEQFF.

The rearrangement joins TRBV28 to TRBJ2-1; 8 nucleotides line up with TRBD2. In germline, CDR1 is MDHEN, CDR2 SYDVKM. V shed 3 bases, J shed 4 bases, and the junction held 8 bases outside the gene matches. The CDR3 has 16 amino acids. The CDR3 bases are TGTGCCAGCAGTTTTTTTGTCGGGGGGGCTTACAATGAGCAGTTCTTC. This codes for CASSFFVGGAYNEQFF. Drawing the rest from reference TRBV28 and TRBJ2-1, the complete variable domain is DVKVTQSSRYLVKRTGEKVFLECVQDMDHENMFWYRQDPGLGLRLIYFSYDVKMKEKGDIPEGYSVSREKKERFSLILESASTNQTSMYLCASSFFVGGAYNEQFFGPGTRLTVL.

The V and J genes are TRBV30 and TRBJ1-5; 8 nucleotides agree with TRBD1. The CDR3 runs 18 residues. Germline lookup yields CDR1 GTSNPN and CDR2 SVGIG (reference sequence). V lost 0 bases to trimming and J lost 5 bases; unmatched junction nucleotides: 15. CDR3 bases: TGTGCCTGGAGTGTAACTCCCCATCGGGCAGGGGGCTATCAGCCCCAGCATTTT. As protein: CAWSVTPHRAGGYQPQHF.

This chain uses TRBV27 with TRBJ2-1; the D is unclear. Trimming cost V 1 base and J 10 bases, with 5 bases left between them. CDR1 and CDR2 (germline): MNHEY, SMNVEV (reference sequence). This CDR3 spans 11 amino acids. This CDR3 reads CASSLFGEQFF. The DNA of the CDR3 is TGTGCCAGCAGTTTATTCGGGGAGCAGTTCTTC.

The rearrangement links TRBV28 to TRBJ1-2; weak D call: TRBD1 (6 bases). CDR1 is MDHEN, CDR2 SYDVKM, per germline. V dropped 3 bases and J dropped 4 bases, with 15 bases sitting between them. This CDR3 has 15 residues. The DNA of the CDR3 is TGTGCCAGCAGTTTCGGGGGGACATCCTCCTATGGCTACACCTTC. Protein: CASSFGGTSSYGYTF.

This chain uses TRBV28 with TRBJ1-3; 7 nucleotides align to TRBD1. V lost 8 bases, J lost 3 bases, and 7 bases stayed unmatched. This CDR3 has 14 amino acids. The germline V gene has CDR1 MDHEN and CDR2 SYDVKM. CDR3 amino acids: CASEPGQIGNTIYF. The CDR3 DNA sequence: TGTGCCAGCGAGCCGGGACAGATTGGAAACACCATATATTTT.

The chain joins TRBV7-9 to TRBJ2-5, with D possibly matching TRBD2 (6 bases). The ends were cut back, 6 bases at V and 5 bases at J, with 10 bases in the middle. Germline-derived CDR1 and CDR2 are SEHNR and FQNEAQ (reference sequence). The CDR3 sequence is 12 residues long. The CDR3 spells CASSSSGETQYF. CDR3 DNA: TGTGCCAGCAGTTCCAGCGGGGAGACCCAGTACTTC.

The V call is TRBV6-5, the J call TRBJ1-2, with 7 bases lining up with TRBD1. The germline V gene has CDR1 MNHEY and CDR2 SVGAGI. Trimming took 6 bases from V and 5 from J; bases not matched to a gene: 6. The CDR3 extends over 13 amino acids. The CDR3, as DNA: TGTGCCAGCAGGCCCACAGGGGAATATGGCTACACCTTC. It yields the protein CASRPTGEYGYTF.

CDR3 bases: TGTGCCAGCAGCCACGAAACGGGGACAGGGGGCTATGGCTACACCTTC. The encoded protein is CASSHETGTGGYGYTF. V is TRBV4-2 and J is TRBJ1-2; 11 bases match TRBD1. The CDR3 totals 16 residues. Germline V gene lookup returns CDR1 LGHNA and CDR2 YNFKEQ. V lost 3 bases and J lost 4; bases outside the gene matches: 7.

This chain joins TRBV15 and TRBJ2-3; 12 nucleotides align to TRBD2. The CDR3 contains 17 residues. Per the germline V gene, CDR1 is LNHNV and CDR2 is YYDKDF (reference sequence). Trimming took 0 bases from V and 3 from J; bases not matched to a gene: 4. In nucleotides, the CDR3 is TGTGCCACCAGCAGAGACCCTAGCGGGGGGGCTACAGATACGCAGTATTTT. Translation: CATSRDPSGGATDTQYF.

This clone was seen a few times. J is TRBJ2-3 and V is TRBV2, with a weak D call TRBD2 (5 bases). The CDR3 has 14 residues. V was trimmed by 4 bases and J by 2 bases, leaving 10 bases between them. In germline, CDR1 is SNHLY, CDR2 FYNNEI. CDR3 in DNA: TGTGCCAGCAGTGGTGTTAGCGTCACAGATACGCAGTATTTT. Translation: CASSGVSVTDTQYF.

The chain links TRBV30 to TRBJ1-2, with D possibly being TRBD1 (5 bases). The germline V and J ends were trimmed by 1 base and 1 base, with 16 bases remaining between them. Germline V gene lookup returns CDR1 GTSNPN and CDR2 SVGIG (reference sequence). The length of the CDR3 is 16 residues. Written as DNA, the CDR3 is TGTGCCTGGAGTGGGCCTTACAGACAGATTAACTATGGCTACACCTTC. It yields the protein CAWSGPYRQINYGYTF. Full variable domain (remainder filled in from reference TRBV30 and TRBJ1-2): SQTIHQWPATLVQPVGSPLSLECTVEGTSNPNLYWYRQAAGRGLQLLFYSVGIGQISSEVPQNLSASRPQDRQFILSSKKLLLSDSGFYLCAWSGPYRQINYGYTFGSGTRLTVV.

V usage is TRBV27 and J usage is TRBJ1-6, with 7 bases that match TRBD1. Germline assignment: CDR1 MNHEY and CDR2 SMNVEV (reference sequence). V was clipped by 4 bases and J by 5 bases; unmatched bases: 8. The CDR3 extends over 16 amino acids. Written as DNA, the CDR3 is TGTGCCAGCAGTTCGGTTAGACAGGGTAATAATTCACCCCTCCACTTT. The encoded protein is CASSSVRQGNNSPLHF.

This clone occurred once. The rearrangement uses TRBV18 and TRBJ1-5; 9 nucleotides line up with TRBD1. Germline assignment: CDR1 KGHSH and CDR2 LQKENI. The CDR3 sequence is 16 residues long. With V trimmed by 3 bases and J by 3 bases, 6 bases remained unmatched. CDR3 protein: CASSPTGQGDNQPQHF. CDR3 DNA sequence: TGTGCCAGCTCACCCACGGGACAGGGAGACAATCAGCCCCAGCATTTT.